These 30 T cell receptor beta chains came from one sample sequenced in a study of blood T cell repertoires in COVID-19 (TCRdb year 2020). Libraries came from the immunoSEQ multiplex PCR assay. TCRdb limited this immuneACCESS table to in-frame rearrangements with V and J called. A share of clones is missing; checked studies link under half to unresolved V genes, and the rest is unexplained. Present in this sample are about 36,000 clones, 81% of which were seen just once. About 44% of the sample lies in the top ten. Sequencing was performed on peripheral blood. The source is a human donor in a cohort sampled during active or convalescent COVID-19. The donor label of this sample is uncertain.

CDR3 in amino acids: CASSETAVYNEQFF. The CDR3 nucleotides are TGTGCCAGCAGTGAAACTGCGGTCTACAATGAGCAGTTCTTC. The gene calls are TRBV6-4 and TRBJ2-1; D gene ambiguous. CDR3 length equals 14 residues. V was trimmed by 3 bases and J by 3 bases, leaving 9 bases between them. CDR1 and CDR2 (germline): MRHNA, SNTAGT.

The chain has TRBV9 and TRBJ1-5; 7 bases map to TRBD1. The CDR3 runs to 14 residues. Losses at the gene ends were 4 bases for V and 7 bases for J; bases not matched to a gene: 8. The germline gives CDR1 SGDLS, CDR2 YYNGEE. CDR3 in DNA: TGTGCCAGCAGCTCAGACAGGGAAGGGCAGCCCCAGCATTTT. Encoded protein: CASSSDREGQPQHF. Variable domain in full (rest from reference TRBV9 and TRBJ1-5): DSGVTQTPKHLITATGQRVTLRCSPRSGDLSVYWYQQSLDQGLQFLIQYYNGEERAKGNILERFSAQQFPDLHSELNLSSLELGDSALYFCASSSDREGQPQHFGDGTRLSIL.

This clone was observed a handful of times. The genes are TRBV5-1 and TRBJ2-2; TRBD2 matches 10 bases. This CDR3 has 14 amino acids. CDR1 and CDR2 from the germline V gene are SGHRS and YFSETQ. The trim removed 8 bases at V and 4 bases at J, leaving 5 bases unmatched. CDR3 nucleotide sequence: TGCGCCAGTACTCTAGCGGGAGTCACCGGGGAGCTGTTTTTT. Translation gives CASTLAGVTGELFF. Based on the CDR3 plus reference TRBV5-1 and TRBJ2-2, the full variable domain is KAGVTQTPRYLIKTRGQQVTLSCSPISGHRSVSWYQQTPGQGLQFLFEYFSETQRNKGNFPGRFSGRQFSNSRSEMNVSTLELGDSALYLCASTLAGVTGELFFGEGSRLTVL.

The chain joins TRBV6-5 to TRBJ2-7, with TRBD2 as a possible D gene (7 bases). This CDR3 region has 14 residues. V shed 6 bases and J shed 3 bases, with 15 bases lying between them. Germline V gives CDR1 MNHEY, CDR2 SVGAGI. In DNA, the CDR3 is TGTGCCAGCAGCCAAGGACTAGGGGGCTACGAGCAGTACTTC. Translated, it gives CASSQGLGGYEQYF.

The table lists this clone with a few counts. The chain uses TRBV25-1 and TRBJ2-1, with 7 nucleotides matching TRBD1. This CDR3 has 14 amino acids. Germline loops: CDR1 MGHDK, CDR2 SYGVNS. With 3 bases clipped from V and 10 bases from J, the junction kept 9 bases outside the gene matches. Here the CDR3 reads CASSDPGQSVEQFF. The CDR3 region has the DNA TGTGCCAGCAGTGATCCGGGACAGTCCGTCGAGCAGTTCTTC.

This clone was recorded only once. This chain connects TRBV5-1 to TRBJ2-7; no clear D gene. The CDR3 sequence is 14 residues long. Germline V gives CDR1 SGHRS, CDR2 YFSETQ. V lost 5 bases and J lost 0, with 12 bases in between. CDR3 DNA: TGCGCCAGCAGAAGGAGCGCCAGCTCCTACGAGCAGTACTTC. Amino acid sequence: CASRRSASSYEQYF.

The DNA of the CDR3 is TGTGCCAGCAGCGCACGGACAGGGAGGAACACTGAAGCTTTCTTT. Translated: CASSARTGRNTEAFF. This chain uses TRBV9 with TRBJ1-1; 8 bases match TRBD1. Looked up from germline, CDR1 is SGDLS and CDR2 is YYNGEE. The CDR3 contains 15 residues. Losses at the gene ends were 3 bases for V and 1 base for J; bases not matched to a gene: 5. The full variable domain, rest sourced from reference TRBV9 and TRBJ1-1, is DSGVTQTPKHLITATGQRVTLRCSPRSGDLSVYWYQQSLDQGLQFLIQYYNGEERAKGNILERFSAQQFPDLHSELNLSSLELGDSALYFCASSARTGRNTEAFFGQGTRLTVV.

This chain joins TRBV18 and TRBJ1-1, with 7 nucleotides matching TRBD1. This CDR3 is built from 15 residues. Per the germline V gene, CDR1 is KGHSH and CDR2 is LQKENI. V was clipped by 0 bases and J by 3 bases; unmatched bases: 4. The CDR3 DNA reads TGTGCCAGCTCACCACCGACAGGGAGACACACTGAAGCTTTCTTT. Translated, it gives CASSPPTGRHTEAFF.

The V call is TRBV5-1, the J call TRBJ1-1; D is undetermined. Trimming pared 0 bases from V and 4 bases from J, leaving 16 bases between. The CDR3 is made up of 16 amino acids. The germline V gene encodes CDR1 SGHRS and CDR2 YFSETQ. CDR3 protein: CASSLGFVRAGTEAFF. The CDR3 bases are TGCGCCAGCAGCTTGGGGTTCGTGAGGGCGGGCACTGAAGCTTTCTTT.

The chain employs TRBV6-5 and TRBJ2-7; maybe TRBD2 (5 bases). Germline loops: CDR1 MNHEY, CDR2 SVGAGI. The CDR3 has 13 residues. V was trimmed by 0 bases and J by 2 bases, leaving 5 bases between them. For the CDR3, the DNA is TGTGCCAGCAGTTACTCGAGGGCCTACGAGCAGTACTTC. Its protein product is CASSYSRAYEQYF.

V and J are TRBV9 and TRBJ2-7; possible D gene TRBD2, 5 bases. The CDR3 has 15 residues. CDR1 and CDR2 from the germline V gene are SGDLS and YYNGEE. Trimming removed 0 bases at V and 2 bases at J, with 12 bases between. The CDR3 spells CASSVGAGGTYEQYF. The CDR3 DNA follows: TGTGCCAGCAGCGTAGGGGCGGGCGGAACCTACGAGCAGTACTTC.

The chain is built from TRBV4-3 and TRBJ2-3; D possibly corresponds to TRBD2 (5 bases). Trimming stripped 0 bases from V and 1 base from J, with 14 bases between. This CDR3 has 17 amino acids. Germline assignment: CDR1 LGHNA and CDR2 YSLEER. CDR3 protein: CASSQDIGPRGTDTQYF. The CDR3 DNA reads TGCGCCAGCAGCCAAGATATCGGCCCGAGGGGCACAGATACGCAGTATTTT.

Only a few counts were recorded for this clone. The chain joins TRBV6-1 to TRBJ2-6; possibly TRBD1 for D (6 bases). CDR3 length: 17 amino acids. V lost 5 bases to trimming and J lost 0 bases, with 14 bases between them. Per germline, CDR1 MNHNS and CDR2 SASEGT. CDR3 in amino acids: CASSKDRRISGANVLTF. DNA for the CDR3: TGTGCCAGCAGTAAAGACAGGCGGATCTCTGGGGCCAACGTCCTGACTTTC.

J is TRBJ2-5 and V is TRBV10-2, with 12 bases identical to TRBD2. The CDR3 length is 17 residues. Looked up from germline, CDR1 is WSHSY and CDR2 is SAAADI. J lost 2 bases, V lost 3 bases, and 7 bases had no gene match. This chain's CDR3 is CASSDPGTSGRQETQYF. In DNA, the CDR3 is TGCGCCAGCAGTGACCCAGGGACTAGCGGGCGACAAGAGACCCAGTACTTC.

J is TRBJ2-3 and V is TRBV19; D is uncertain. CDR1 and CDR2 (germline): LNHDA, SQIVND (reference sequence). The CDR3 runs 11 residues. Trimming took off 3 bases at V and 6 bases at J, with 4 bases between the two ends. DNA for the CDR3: TGTGCCAGTAGTATCAGGGATACGCAGTATTTT. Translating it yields CASSIRDTQYF.

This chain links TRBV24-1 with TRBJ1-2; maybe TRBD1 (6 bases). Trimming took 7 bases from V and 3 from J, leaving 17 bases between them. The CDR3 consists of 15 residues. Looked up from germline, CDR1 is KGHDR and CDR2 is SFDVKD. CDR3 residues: CATSLQGSPHYGYTF. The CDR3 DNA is TGTGCCACCAGCCTACAGGGTTCCCCCCACTATGGCTACACCTTC.

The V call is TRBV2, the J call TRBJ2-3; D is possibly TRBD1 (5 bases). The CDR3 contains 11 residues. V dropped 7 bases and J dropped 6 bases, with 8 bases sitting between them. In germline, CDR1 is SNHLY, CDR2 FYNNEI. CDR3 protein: CASKKGDTQYF. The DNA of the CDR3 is TGTGCCAGCAAAAAGGGGGATACGCAGTATTTT.

The CDR3 bases are TGTGCCAGCAGCCTCGGGACAATTGCAACTAATGAAAAACTGTTTTTT. Translating it yields CASSLGTIATNEKLFF. V gene TRBV7-9 combines with J gene TRBJ1-4; TRBD1 might be the D (6 bases). CDR1 and CDR2 (germline): SEHNR, FQNEAQ (reference sequence). The CDR3 contains 16 residues. The V end lost 5 bases, the J end lost 0 bases, and 13 bases lay between the germline ends.

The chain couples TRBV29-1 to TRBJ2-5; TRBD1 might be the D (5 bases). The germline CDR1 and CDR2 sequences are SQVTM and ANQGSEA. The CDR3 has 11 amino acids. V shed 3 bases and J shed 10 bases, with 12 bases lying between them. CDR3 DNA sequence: TGCAGCGTTGACCGGGCAGGGTTCCAGTACTTC. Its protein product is CSVDRAGFQYF. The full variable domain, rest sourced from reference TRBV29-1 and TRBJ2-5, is SAVISQKPSRDICQRGTSLTIQCQVDSQVTMMFWYRQQPGQSLTLIATANQGSEATYESGFVIDKFPISRPNLTFSTLTVSNMSPEDSSIYLCSVDRAGFQYFGPGTRLLVL.

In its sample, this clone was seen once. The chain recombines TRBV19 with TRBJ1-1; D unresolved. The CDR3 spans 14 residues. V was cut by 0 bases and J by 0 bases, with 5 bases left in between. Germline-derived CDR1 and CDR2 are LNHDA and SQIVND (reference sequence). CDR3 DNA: TGTGCCAGTAGTATAGAGACATTGAACACTGAAGCTTTCTTT. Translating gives CASSIETLNTEAFF.

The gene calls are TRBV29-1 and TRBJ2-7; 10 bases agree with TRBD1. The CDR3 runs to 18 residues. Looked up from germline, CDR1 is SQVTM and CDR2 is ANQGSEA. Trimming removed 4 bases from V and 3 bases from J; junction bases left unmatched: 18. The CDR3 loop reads CSVALVGTGASRVYEQYF. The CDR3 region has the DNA TGCAGCGTTGCTCTCGTAGGGACAGGGGCCTCACGAGTCTACGAGCAGTACTTC.

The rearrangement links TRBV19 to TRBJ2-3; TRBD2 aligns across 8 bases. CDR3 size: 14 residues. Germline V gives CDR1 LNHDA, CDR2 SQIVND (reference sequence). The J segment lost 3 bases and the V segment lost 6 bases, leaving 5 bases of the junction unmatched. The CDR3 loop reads CASSPTSATDTQYF. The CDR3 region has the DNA TGTGCCAGTAGCCCGACTAGCGCTACAGATACGCAGTATTTT. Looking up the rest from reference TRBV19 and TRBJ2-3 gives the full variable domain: DGGITQSPKYLFRKEGQNVTLSCEQNLNHDAMYWYRQDPGQGLRLIYYSQIVNDFQKGDIAEGYSVSREKKESFPLTVTSAQKNPTAFYLCASSPTSATDTQYFGPGTRLTVL.

The CDR3 coding sequence is TGTGCCAGCGCGGACAACCCTAACTATGGCTACACCTTC. This translates into CASADNPNYGYTF. The chain combines TRBV18 with TRBJ1-2, with a possible D match to TRBD1 (5 bases). Germline V CDR1 and CDR2: KGHSH, LQKENI. This CDR3 has 13 residues. V lost 8 bases, J lost 0 bases, and 10 bases lay in between.

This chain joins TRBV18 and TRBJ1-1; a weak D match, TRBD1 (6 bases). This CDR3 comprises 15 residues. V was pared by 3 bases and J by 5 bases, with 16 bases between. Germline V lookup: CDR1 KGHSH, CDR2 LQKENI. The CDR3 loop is CASSPHPKGTTEAFF. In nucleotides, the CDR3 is TGTGCCAGCTCACCTCATCCAAAGGGGACAACTGAAGCTTTCTTT.

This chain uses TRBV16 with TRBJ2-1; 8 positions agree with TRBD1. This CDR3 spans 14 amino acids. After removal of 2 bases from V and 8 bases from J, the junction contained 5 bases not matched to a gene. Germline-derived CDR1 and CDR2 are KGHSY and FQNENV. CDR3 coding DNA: TGTGCCAGCAGCCAAAGGAACAGGGGGGATGAGCAGTTCTTC. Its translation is CASSQRNRGDEQFF.

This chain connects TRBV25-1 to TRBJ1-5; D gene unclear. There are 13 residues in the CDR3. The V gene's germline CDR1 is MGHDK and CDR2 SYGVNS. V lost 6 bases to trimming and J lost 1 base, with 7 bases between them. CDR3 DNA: TGTGCCAGCAGCGGAGGAAGCAATCAGCCCCAGCATTTT. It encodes CASSGGSNQPQHF. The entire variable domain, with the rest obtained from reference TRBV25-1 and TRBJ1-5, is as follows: EADIYQTPRYLVIGTGKKITLECSQTMGHDKMYWYQQDPGMELHLIHYSYGVNSTEKGDLSSESTVSRIRTEHFPLTLESARPSHTSQYLCASSGGSNQPQHFGDGTRLSIL.

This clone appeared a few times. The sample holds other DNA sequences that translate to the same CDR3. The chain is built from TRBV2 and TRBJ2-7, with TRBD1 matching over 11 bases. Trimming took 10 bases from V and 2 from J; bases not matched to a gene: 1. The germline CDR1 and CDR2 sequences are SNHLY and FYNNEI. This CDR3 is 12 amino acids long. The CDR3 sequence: CATGQGAYEQYF. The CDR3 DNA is TGTGCCACGGGACAGGGGGCCTACGAGCAGTACTTC.

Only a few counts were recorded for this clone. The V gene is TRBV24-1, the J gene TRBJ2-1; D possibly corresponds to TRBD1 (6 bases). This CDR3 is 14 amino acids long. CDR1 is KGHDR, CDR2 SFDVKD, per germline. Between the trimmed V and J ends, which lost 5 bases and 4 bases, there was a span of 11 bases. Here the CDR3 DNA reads TGTGCCACCAGTGCGACAGGAGGATACAATGAGCAGTTCTTC. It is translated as CATSATGGYNEQFF.

CDR3 loop: CASSGGRDTGELFF. CDR3 bases: TGTGCCAGCAGCGGCGGGAGAGACACCGGGGAGCTGTTTTTT. The rearrangement joins TRBV7-3 to TRBJ2-2, with 7 positions matching TRBD2. Germline assignment: CDR1 SGHTA and CDR2 FQGTGA. The V and J ends lost 5 bases and 3 bases, in that order; junction bases with no gene match: 3. The CDR3 sequence is 14 residues long.

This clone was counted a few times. This CDR3 reads CASSLGGGHWTPQHF. The CDR3 DNA is TGTGCCAGCAGCTTAGGGGGGGGACATTGGACGCCCCAGCATTTT. The rearrangement uses TRBV7-2 and TRBJ1-5, with D possibly TRBD1 on 6 matching bases. The CDR3 covers 15 residues. Deletions cut 1 base from V and 9 bases from J, with 16 bases between. Germline assignment: CDR1 SGHTA and CDR2 FQGNSA.